Below, 32 T cell receptor beta chains from the same sample are listed, as sequenced in a study of CD8 T cells in ankylosing spondylitis. MiXCR, run by TCRdb on the 5' RACE reads, gives a single entry per CDR3 protein. The table records about 220,000 distinct CDR3 sequences, roughly 24% of them present only once. Material for sequencing was blood, either unsorted or a sorted T cell fraction (not recorded which). The receptors derive from a male donor with ankylosing spondylitis or in good health (not recorded which).

This chain links TRBV6-1 with TRBJ2-5, with D possibly being TRBD2 (5 bases). Germline values: CDR1 MNHNS, CDR2 SASEGT. V lost 6 bases and J lost 5, with 13 bases in between. This CDR3 region has 13 residues. The CDR3 nucleotides read TGTGCCAGCAGCCGTACTAGGACGGAGACCCAGTACTTC. Translation: CASSRTRTETQYF.

The J gene is TRBJ1-1, the V gene TRBV5-6; D is ambiguous. The CDR3 spans 12 residues. V gave up 2 bases and J gave up 11 bases, with 13 bases separating them. In germline, CDR1 is SGHDT, CDR2 YYEEEE. CDR3 sequence (DNA): TGTGCCAGCAGCTTACGACGGGATTTTGCTTTCTTT. This codes for CASSLRRDFAFF.

This clonotype was counted many times. V is TRBV27 and J is TRBJ2-5, with TRBD2 matching over 7 bases. The CDR3 consists of 15 residues. Germline V CDR1 and CDR2: MNHEY, SMNVEV (reference sequence). V lost 2 bases and J lost 0; bases outside the gene matches: 3. The CDR3 is CASSLVGGYQETQYF. The CDR3 nucleotides read TGTGCCAGCAGTTTAGTGGGGGGGTACCAAGAGACCCAGTACTTC.

This clonotype was seen ten or more times. CDR3 loop: CASSLGTRGYEQYF. In nucleotides, the CDR3 is TGCGCCAGCAGCTTGGGGACGCGGGGTTACGAGCAGTACTTC. The V gene is TRBV5-1, the J gene TRBJ2-7, with D possibly being TRBD2 (6 bases). V was clipped by 0 bases and J by 4 bases, with 11 bases between them. CDR1 and CDR2 from the germline V gene are SGHRS and YFSETQ. CDR3 length: 14 residues.

This clonotype was counted ten times or more. The chain has TRBV5-6 and TRBJ1-1; D not resolved. Deletions cut 1 base from V and 5 bases from J, with 12 bases between. The germline gives CDR1 SGHDT, CDR2 YYEEEE. This CDR3 region has 14 residues. The DNA of the CDR3 is TGTGCCAGCAGCTTGTTTTCGCTGGGGACTGAAGCTTTCTTT. It yields the protein CASSLFSLGTEAFF.

This clonotype was counted ten times or more. The chain carries TRBV20-1 and TRBJ2-7; 12 nucleotides align to TRBD2. Unmatched junction bases numbered 5, after V lost 5 bases and J lost 3 bases. The germline gives CDR1 DFQATT, CDR2 SNEGSKA (reference sequence). The CDR3 covers 14 residues. The CDR3 DNA is TGCAGTGCTCACCGACTAGCGGGAGTCTACGAGCAGTACTTC. This gives the protein CSAHRLAGVYEQYF.

This chain joins TRBV27 and TRBJ2-1; a possible D gene is TRBD1 (6 bases). From germline, CDR1 is MNHEY and CDR2 SMNVEV (reference sequence). The V and J ends lost 0 bases and 9 bases respectively, with 18 bases between them. This CDR3 contains 16 residues. The CDR3 bases are TGTGCCAGCAGTTTATCGTCCAGGGGTGGAAATCGTGAGCAGTTCTTC. It codes for CASSLSSRGGNREQFF.

This clonotype came up a few times. V gene TRBV29-1 combines with J gene TRBJ2-2; 10 bases are a match to TRBD2. CDR3 length: 16 residues. Germline CDR1 SQVTM, CDR2 ANQGSEA. Trimming cost V 7 bases and J 2 bases; bases outside gene matches: 10. CDR3 region: CSAVLAGPENTGELFF. The DNA of the CDR3 is TGCAGCGCTGTACTAGCGGGACCGGAAAACACCGGGGAGCTGTTTTTT.

The CDR3 coding sequence is TGCAGTGCTAGCGAGCGGGGGGACTACGAGCAGTACTTC. Its protein is CSASERGDYEQYF. This chain connects TRBV20-1 to TRBJ2-7; TRBD2 agrees at 9 bases. V was clipped by 3 bases and J by 3 bases; unmatched bases: 3. This CDR3 comprises 13 residues. Germline CDR1 DFQATT, CDR2 SNEGSKA (reference sequence).

This clonotype has ten or more counts. The chain carries TRBV29-1 and TRBJ2-5; maybe TRBD2 (5 bases). With 4 bases removed from V and 1 base from J, the gap between germline ends came to 10 bases. Germline values: CDR1 SQVTM, CDR2 ANQGSEA. CDR3 length: 13 residues. The CDR3 sequence: CSVVREPQETQYF. CDR3 nucleotide sequence: TGCAGCGTTGTCCGGGAACCCCAAGAGACCCAGTACTTC.

The rearrangement links TRBV5-1 to TRBJ2-5; D may be TRBD1 (5 bases). Germline V lookup: CDR1 SGHRS, CDR2 YFSETQ. V was shortened by 0 bases and J by 7 bases, with 10 bases between the two germline ends. The CDR3 contains 13 residues. CDR3 region: CASSLVSQGTQYF. CDR3 DNA: TGCGCCAGCAGCTTGGTTTCCCAGGGGACCCAGTACTTC.

This clonotype was recorded many times. J is TRBJ2-1 and V is TRBV4-3; possibly TRBD1 or TRBD2 for D (5 bases each). Germline lookup yields CDR1 LGHNA and CDR2 YSLEER. This CDR3 region has 15 residues. Trimming took 1 base from V and 8 from J, leaving 15 bases between them. The CDR3 sequence: CASSQARDRGHEQFF. Here the CDR3 DNA reads TGCGCCAGCAGCCAAGCTCGGGACCGGGGACATGAGCAGTTCTTC.

This clonotype was seen more than once but under ten times. The V call is TRBV29-1, the J call TRBJ2-5; 7 bases line up with TRBD2. The CDR3 length is 12 residues. Germline CDR1 reads SQVTM; CDR2 reads ANQGSEA. Losses at the gene ends were 7 bases for V and 2 bases for J; bases not matched to a gene: 4. CDR3 nucleotides: TGCAGCGCGGGGGGAAGGCAAGAGACCCAGTACTTC. Translation gives CSAGGRQETQYF.

This clonotype has a count of ten or more. The rearrangement links TRBV19 to TRBJ2-7, with 9 bases lining up with TRBD1. Looked up from germline, CDR1 is LNHDA and CDR2 is SQIVND (reference sequence). This CDR3 comprises 14 residues. V lost 6 bases to trimming and J lost 3 bases; unmatched junction nucleotides: 6. The CDR3 DNA is TGTGCCAGTAGGCCGGGACAGGGAGGCTACGAGCAGTACTTC. It codes for CASRPGQGGYEQYF.

Many counts were recorded for this clonotype. This rearrangement joins TRBV4-2 to TRBJ1-5; weak D call: TRBD1 (5 bases). The germline CDR1 and CDR2 sequences are LGHNA and YNFKEQ. There are 15 residues in the CDR3. V lost 0 bases and J lost 5, with 11 bases in between. CDR3 residues: CASSQDRGTHQPQHF. The DNA for the CDR3 is TGTGCCAGCAGCCAAGATAGGGGAACACATCAGCCCCAGCATTTT.

This clonotype was counted ten times or more. The chain combines TRBV9 with TRBJ2-7; no firm D call. Trimming removed 1 base from V and 3 bases from J, with 8 bases in between. Germline V gene data show CDR1 as SGDLS and CDR2 as YYNGEE. This CDR3 spans 13 amino acids. The CDR3 here is CASSVTWDYEQYF. In DNA, the CDR3 is TGTGCCAGCAGCGTAACCTGGGACTACGAGCAGTACTTC.

This clonotype was found many times. This chain links TRBV6-2 or TRBV6-3 with TRBJ2-7; maybe TRBD1 (7 bases). Germline values: CDR1 MNHEY, CDR2 SVGEGT. The CDR3 has 13 residues. V was cut by 6 bases and J by 3 bases, with 12 bases left in between. The CDR3, as DNA: TGTGCCAGCAGCCCCAGGGGGGTCTACGAGCAGTACTTC. This sequence encodes CASSPRGVYEQYF.

This clonotype was picked up many times. The chain joins TRBV10-3 to TRBJ1-2; 7 nucleotides match TRBD1. V lost 3 bases and J lost 7; bases outside the gene matches: 5. Germline values: CDR1 ENHRY, CDR2 SYGVKD. This CDR3 spans 13 amino acids. CDR3 coding DNA: TGTGCCATCAGTGATCAGGGGGAAAGTGGCTACACCTTC. This codes for CAISDQGESGYTF.

This clonotype was picked up many times. The rearrangement joins TRBV20-1 to TRBJ1-5, with 10 bases lining up with TRBD1. V was pared by 6 bases and J by 2 bases, with 7 bases of the junction left unmatched. This CDR3 is built from 15 residues. Germline V gives CDR1 DFQATT, CDR2 SNEGSKA (reference sequence). CDR3 sequence: CSADRTGGGNQPQHF. CDR3 DNA sequence: TGCAGTGCCGATCGGACAGGGGGAGGCAATCAGCCCCAGCATTTT.

CDR3 in amino acids: CSASQGHSTLQPQHF. CDR3 nucleotides: TGCAGTGCTAGCCAGGGCCATTCCACCTTACAGCCCCAGCATTTT. The chain links TRBV20-1 to TRBJ1-5; possible D gene TRBD1, 5 bases. V was clipped by 3 bases and J by 7 bases, with 19 bases between them. The CDR3 totals 15 residues. Germline V gene lookup returns CDR1 DFQATT and CDR2 SNEGSKA (reference sequence).

This clonotype has only one observation. The V call is TRBV20-1, the J call TRBJ2-1, with TRBD2 matching over 11 bases. The V gene end was trimmed by 2 bases and the J gene end by 4 bases; junction bases not matched to a gene: 16. The length of the CDR3 is 19 residues. The germline V gene encodes CDR1 DFQATT and CDR2 SNEGSKA (reference sequence). In nucleotides, the CDR3 is TGCAGTGCTAGACTCCCCTTGGGGACTAGCGGAGCCGGTTACAATGAGCAGTTCTTC. Translation gives CSARLPLGTSGAGYNEQFF.

This clonotype was recorded many times. V gene TRBV7-2 combines with J gene TRBJ2-3, with TRBD1 matching 7 bases. V was clipped by 1 base and J by 1 base; unmatched bases: 2. CDR3 length: 15 amino acids. Germline assignment: CDR1 SGHTA and CDR2 FQGNSA. The CDR3 sequence: CASSLGGQRTDTQYF. CDR3 DNA sequence: TGTGCCAGCAGCTTAGGGGGACAGCGCACAGATACGCAGTATTTT.

V and J are TRBV29-1 and TRBJ1-1; D might be TRBD1 (5 bases). There are 13 residues in the CDR3. Trimming took 6 bases from V and 5 from J, leaving 16 bases between them. CDR1 SQVTM and CDR2 ANQGSEA come from the germline V gene. CDR3: CSVVDKGRTEAFF. In nucleotides, the CDR3 is TGCAGCGTCGTAGACAAGGGGCGTACTGAAGCTTTCTTT. Full variable domain (rest looked up from reference TRBV29-1 and TRBJ1-1): SAVISQKPSRDICQRGTSLTIQCQVDSQVTMMFWYRQQPGQSLTLIATANQGSEATYESGFVIDKFPISRPNLTFSTLTVSNMSPEDSSIYLCSVVDKGRTEAFFGQGTRLTVV.

The chain links TRBV5-6 to TRBJ2-7; 13 nucleotides match TRBD2. The CDR3 contains 13 residues. Germline lookup yields CDR1 SGHDT and CDR2 YYEEEE. J was trimmed by 3 bases and V by 7 bases; bases with no gene match: 1. In DNA form, the CDR3 reads TGTGCCAGCGGGACTAGCGGGAACTACGAGCAGTACTTC. Amino acid sequence: CASGTSGNYEQYF.

This clonotype occurred many times. This rearrangement joins TRBV5-1 to TRBJ1-2; D perhaps matches TRBD1 (6 bases). Germline V CDR1 and CDR2: SGHRS, YFSETQ. The CDR3 totals 15 residues. The V gene lost 3 bases and the J gene lost 6 bases, with 18 bases spanning the gap. The CDR3 protein is CASSSGDTLRDGYTF. CDR3 DNA: TGCGCCAGCAGCTCCGGGGACACTCTCCGGGATGGCTACACCTTC.

This clonotype has a handful of counts. This chain connects TRBV20-1 to TRBJ2-3, with 7 bases lining up with TRBD2. This CDR3 has 13 residues. CDR1 is DFQATT, CDR2 SNEGSKA, per germline (reference sequence). Trimming cost V 5 bases and J 0 bases; bases outside gene matches: 2. In DNA, the CDR3 is TGCAGTGCTCGTAGCGGGAGCACAGATACGCAGTATTTT. Protein sequence: CSARSGSTDTQYF.

This clonotype was seen more than once but under ten times. The chain carries TRBV11-2 and TRBJ2-5; 8 nucleotides agree with TRBD2. V was pared by 4 bases and J by 5 bases, with 9 bases of the junction left unmatched. Germline CDR1 is SGHAT and CDR2 is FQNNGV. CDR3 length: 15 amino acids. The CDR3 coding sequence is TGTGCCAGCAGCTCAAGAGCGGGGGCAGGGGAGACCCAGTACTTC. Its protein product is CASSSRAGAGETQYF.

This clonotype was recorded many times. The chain has TRBV5-1 and TRBJ2-1; the match to TRBD2 covers 13 bases. With V trimmed by 5 bases and J by 0 bases, 5 bases remained unmatched. This CDR3 contains 17 residues. Germline CDR1 and CDR2: SGHRS and YFSETQ. The CDR3 is CASRPGLAGFSYNEQFF. The DNA of the CDR3 is TGCGCCAGCAGACCGGGACTAGCGGGGTTCTCCTACAATGAGCAGTTCTTC. Looking up the rest from reference TRBV5-1 and TRBJ2-1 gives the full variable domain: KAGVTQTPRYLIKTRGQQVTLSCSPISGHRSVSWYQQTPGQGLQFLFEYFSETQRNKGNFPGRFSGRQFSNSRSEMNVSTLELGDSALYLCASRPGLAGFSYNEQFFGPGTRLTVL.

The V gene is TRBV12-5, the J gene TRBJ2-3, with D uncertain. V was shortened by 5 bases and J by 4 bases, with 7 bases between the two germline ends. Looked up from germline, CDR1 is LGHNT and CDR2 is FRNRAP. The CDR3 is made up of 12 amino acids. CDR3 DNA sequence: TGTGCTAGTGGTCCCCCCTCAGATACGCAGTATTTT. Translated: CASGPPSDTQYF.

This clonotype was counted many times. The V gene is TRBV29-1, the J gene TRBJ2-5; 8 nucleotides agree with TRBD1. J was trimmed by 3 bases and V by 6 bases; bases with no gene match: 3. The CDR3 is 12 residues long. Germline-derived CDR1 and CDR2 are SQVTM and ANQGSEA. As DNA, the CDR3 is TGCAGCGTGATGACAGGGGAAGAGACCCAGTACTTC. This encodes CSVMTGEETQYF. Variable domain in full (rest from reference TRBV29-1 and TRBJ2-5): SAVISQKPSRDICQRGTSLTIQCQVDSQVTMMFWYRQQPGQSLTLIATANQGSEATYESGFVIDKFPISRPNLTFSTLTVSNMSPEDSSIYLCSVMTGEETQYFGPGTRLLVL.

The chain carries TRBV10-3 and TRBJ2-5; 12 bases match TRBD2. From germline, CDR1 is ENHRY and CDR2 SYGVKD. This CDR3 spans 15 amino acids. V lost 6 bases and J lost 5; bases outside the gene matches: 7. The DNA of the CDR3 is TGTGCCATCAGGGATGGACTAGCGGGAATGGAGACCCAGTACTTC. It encodes CAIRDGLAGMETQYF.

J is TRBJ2-1 and V is TRBV27; the match to TRBD2 covers 13 bases. V trimming: 5 bases; J trimming: 12 bases; junction bases outside the gene matches: 7. CDR1 MNHEY and CDR2 SMNVEV come from the germline V gene (reference sequence). The CDR3 extends over 14 amino acids. CDR3 DNA: TGTGCCAGCAGTCTAGGGACTAGCGGGGAGGGGCAGTTCTTC. Translation: CASSLGTSGEGQFF.